This T cell receptor beta chain is drawn from a study of blood T cell repertoires in COVID-19. As for the study in general: The United States, Italy and Spain supplied acute and convalescent COVID-19 samples. PBMCs, B-cell-depleted T cells, or T cells provided the cDNA or gDNA that made up the material.

TCRdb's copy holds only in-frame clones and misses some; the assay was immunoSEQ multiplex PCR. This sample carries approximately 300,000 clones, 90% of them seen once, and the ten largest clones take approximately 7.5%. Germline V CDR1 and CDR2: LNHDA, SQIVND (reference sequence). The CDR3 runs 16 residues. V lost 6 bases and J lost 3; bases outside the gene matches: 10. The receptor was derived from a woman in her twenties or thirties with COVID-19, enrolled during active disease. Sequencing used peripheral blood. This chain joins TRBV19 and TRBJ2-3, with 9 positions matching TRBD2. CDR3 bases: TGTGCCAGTAGAAACCTTAGCGGGAGTATAACAGATACGCAGTATTTT. Translated, it gives CASRNLSGSITDTQYF.